This TCR beta chain comes out of a study of response to subunit inactivated influenza vaccine (dated by TCRdb to the late 2010s). At the level of the whole study: To follow how T cells responded to a trivalent subunit inactivated influenza vaccine, the researchers relied on deep quantitative profiling of the T cell receptor repertoire.

Paper-wide results and their limitations: According to the authors, only a limited number of new T cells may be recruited by each seasonal influenza vaccination.

The library was produced with RT-PCR. The sequencer listed for this sample is Illumina HiSeq 2500. The public reads were reprocessed in TCRdb via fastp at Q25 and MiXCR, keeping in-frame beta chains. For every CDR3 protein sequence, its rows merge into one entry that carries the most common genes and DNA. The sample table lists some 800,000 distinct CDR3 sequences, 21% of them with a count of one. The biggest ten clones account for roughly 10% of the sample. Trimming leaves V shorter by 5 bases and J shorter by 5 bases, with the junction holding 8 bases beyond the gene matches. CDR1 and CDR2 are drawn from the germline V gene (reference sequence): LNHNV, YYDKDF. The CDR3 has 14 amino acids, counting the end cysteine and phenylalanine. Only the CDR3 part of the read is kept: 42 bases, read in frame from the first base. Concerning this clonotype itself: This clone's antigen is unknown. Base quality data are lacking; no much larger clone is found one base away.

The chain is encoded by TRBV15 joined to TRBJ2-7; the central 8 bases match TRBD1. Source: PBMCs from blood, taken 5 days after vaccination. This clonotype was sampled from a man between 50 and 59 years old who received an inactivated influenza vaccine. Donor details come from another sample of the same person, matched by shared clones. The bases are TGTGCCACCAGCGGAGGGACAGGTCGGAACGAGCAGTACTTC. This yields the protein CATSGGTGRNEQYF.